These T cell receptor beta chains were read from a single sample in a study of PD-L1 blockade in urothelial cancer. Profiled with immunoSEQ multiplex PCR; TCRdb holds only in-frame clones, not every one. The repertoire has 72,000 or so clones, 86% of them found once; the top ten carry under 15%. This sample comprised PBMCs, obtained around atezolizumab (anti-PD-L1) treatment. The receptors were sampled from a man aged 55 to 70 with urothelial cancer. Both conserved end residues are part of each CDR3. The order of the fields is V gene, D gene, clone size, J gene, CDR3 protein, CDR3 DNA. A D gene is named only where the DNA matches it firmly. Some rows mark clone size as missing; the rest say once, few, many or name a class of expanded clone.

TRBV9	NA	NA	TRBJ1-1	CASSSTPTGNTEAFF	TGTGCCAGCAGCTCTACGCCCACAGGGAACACTGAAGCTTTCTTT
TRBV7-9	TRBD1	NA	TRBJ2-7	CASRPDRGVEQYF	TGTGCCAGCAGACCGGACAGGGGGGTCGAGCAGTACTTC
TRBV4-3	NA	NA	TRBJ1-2	CASSQDRVGGYTF	TGCGCCAGCAGCCAAGACAGGGTAGGGGGCTACACCTTC
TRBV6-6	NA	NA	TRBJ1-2	CASSYAGAGGYTF	TGTGCCAGCAGTTACGCAGGGGCGGGTGGCTACACCTTC
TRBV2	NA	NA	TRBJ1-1	CASSLQGSGYTEAFF	TGTGCCAGCAGTTTACAGGGCTCGGGGTACACTGAAGCTTTCTTT
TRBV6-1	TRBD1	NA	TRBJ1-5	CASSEAAGTGQPQHF	TGTGCCAGCAGTGAAGCGGCAGGGACAGGTCAGCCCCAGCATTTT
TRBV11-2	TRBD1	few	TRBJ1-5	CASSQTGVNQPQHF	TGTGCCAGCAGCCAGACAGGGGTCAATCAGCCCCAGCATTTT
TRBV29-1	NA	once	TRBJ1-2	CSGEILYGYTF	TGCAGCGGGGAGATTCTCTATGGCTACACCTTC
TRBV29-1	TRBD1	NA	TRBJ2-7	CSVGDRVYEQYF	TGCAGCGTTGGGGACAGGGTCTACGAGCAGTACTTC
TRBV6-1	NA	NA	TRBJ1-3	CASRTAGNTIYF	TGTGCCAGCAGGACAGCGGGAAACACCATATATTTT
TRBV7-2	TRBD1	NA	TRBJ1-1	CASSLGRTGSVTEAFF	TGTGCCAGCAGCTTAGGGCGGACAGGCTCCGTCACTGAAGCTTTCTTT
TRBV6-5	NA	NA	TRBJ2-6	CASSTSSGANVLTF	TGTGCCAGCAGTACTAGTTCTGGGGCCAACGTCCTGACTTTC